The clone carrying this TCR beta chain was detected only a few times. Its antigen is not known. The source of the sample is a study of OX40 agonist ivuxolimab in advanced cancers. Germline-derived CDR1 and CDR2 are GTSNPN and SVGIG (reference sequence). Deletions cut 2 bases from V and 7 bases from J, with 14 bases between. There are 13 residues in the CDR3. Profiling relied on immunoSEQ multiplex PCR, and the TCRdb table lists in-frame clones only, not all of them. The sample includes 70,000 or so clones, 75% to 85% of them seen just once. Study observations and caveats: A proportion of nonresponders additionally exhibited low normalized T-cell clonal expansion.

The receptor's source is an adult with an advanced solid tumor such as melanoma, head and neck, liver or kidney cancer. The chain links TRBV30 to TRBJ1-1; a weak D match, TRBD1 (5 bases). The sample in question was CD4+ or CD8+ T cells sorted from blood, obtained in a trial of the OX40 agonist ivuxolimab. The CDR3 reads CAWSPLRGFEAFF. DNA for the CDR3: TGTGCCTGGAGTCCCTTAAGGGGCTTTGAAGCTTTCTTT.